Each of the 10 T cell receptor beta chains below was sequenced from the same sample in a study of CD8 T cells in ankylosing spondylitis (TCRdb year 2017). The library came from 5' RACE. The reads were generated on an Illumina HiSeq 2500. TCRdb itself trimmed the public reads at Q25 with fastp, ran MiXCR and retained productive beta chains. Rows merge per CDR3 protein into single entries with the most common DNA and genes. In all, the sample holds approximately 290,000 distinct CDR3 sequences, and around 21% of those were seen once. The biggest ten clones account for 3.5% of the sample. Material: blood, either unsorted or a sorted T cell fraction (not recorded which). Receptors were obtained from a female donor with ankylosing spondylitis or in good health (not recorded which).

This clonotype came up once. In this CDR3 the conserved last residue, phenylalanine or tryptophan, is missing, so a read error is likely. The rearrangement joins TRBV7-2 to TRBJ2-2; no clear D. Germline assignment: CDR1 SGHTA and CDR2 FQGNSA. The CDR3 has 14 residues. V lost 6 bases and J 3 bases, leaving 11 bases between the germline ends. The CDR3 spells CASRPRSDTGELFS. The DNA for the CDR3 is TGTGCCAGCAGGCCCCGTAGTGACACCGGGGAGCTGTTTTCT.

This rearrangement joins TRBV29-1 to TRBJ2-3; D gene ambiguous. CDR3 length equals 13 residues. Trimming pared 1 base from V and 2 bases from J, leaving 7 bases between. Looked up from germline, CDR1 is SQVTM and CDR2 is ANQGSEA. The CDR3 protein is CSVEGRLTDTQYF. The CDR3 DNA follows: TGCAGCGTTGAAGGTCGGCTCACAGATACGCAGTATTTT.

This clonotype was detected many times. The chain joins TRBV27 to TRBJ1-6; TRBD1 agrees at 8 bases. CDR1 is MNHEY and CDR2 is SMNVEV in the germline V gene (reference sequence). The trim removed 3 bases at V and 7 bases at J, leaving 2 bases unmatched. This CDR3 contains 14 residues. As DNA, the CDR3 is TGTGCCAGCAGTTTCAGGACAGGGAATTCACCCCTCCACTTT. Translation: CASSFRTGNSPLHF.

The V gene is TRBV24-1, the J gene TRBJ2-5; D unclear. This CDR3 region has 11 residues. In germline, CDR1 is KGHDR, CDR2 SFDVKD. V was pared by 5 bases and J by 6 bases, with 6 bases between. The chain's CDR3 is CATSGGKTQYF. The CDR3 bases are TGTGCCACCAGTGGGGGAAAGACCCAGTACTTC.

The chain carries TRBV11-1 and TRBJ2-7; 11 nucleotides agree with TRBD1. Germline values: CDR1 SGHAT, CDR2 FQDESV (reference sequence). V shed 1 base, J shed 0 bases, and the junction held 11 bases outside the gene matches. The CDR3 runs 19 residues. The CDR3 is CASSLEGTGGSTHSYEQYF. CDR3 nucleotide sequence: TGTGCCAGCAGCTTAGAGGGGACAGGGGGATCCACACACTCCTACGAGCAGTACTTC.

This clonotype turned up a few times. CDR3 sequence: CSASPSGRDLWYNEQFF. CDR3 nucleotides: TGCAGTGCTAGTCCTAGCGGGAGGGACCTCTGGTACAATGAGCAGTTCTTC. The genes are TRBV20-1 and TRBJ2-1; TRBD2 matches at 12 bases. V gave up 3 bases and J gave up 4 bases; unmatched junction bases: 10. The V gene's germline CDR1 is DFQATT and CDR2 SNEGSKA (reference sequence). The CDR3 consists of 17 residues.

The chain couples TRBV19 to TRBJ1-2; tentatively, D is TRBD1 (5 bases). Per germline, CDR1 LNHDA and CDR2 SQIVND (reference sequence). V was trimmed by 0 bases and J by 8 bases, leaving 16 bases between them. The CDR3 is 15 amino acids. CDR3 sequence: CASSIDPTAQGGYTF. The CDR3 coding sequence is TGTGCCAGTAGTATAGATCCGACAGCCCAGGGAGGCTACACCTTC. The whole variable domain, filled in from reference TRBV19 and TRBJ1-2, reads DGGITQSPKYLFRKEGQNVTLSCEQNLNHDAMYWYRQDPGQGLRLIYYSQIVNDFQKGDIAEGYSVSREKKESFPLTVTSAQKNPTAFYLCASSIDPTAQGGYTFGSGTRLTVV.

In its sample, this clonotype was seen many times. The chain joins TRBV7-9 to TRBJ2-1, with 7 bases that match TRBD2. This CDR3 spans 20 amino acids. V shed 0 bases and J 4 bases; nucleotides not matched to a gene: 18. CDR1 and CDR2 (germline): SEHNR, FQNEAQ (reference sequence). The CDR3 spells CASSLAPPGISGLAYNEQFF. DNA for the CDR3: TGTGCCAGCAGCTTAGCGCCTCCGGGTATTAGCGGGCTTGCGTACAATGAGCAGTTCTTC.

This clonotype came up a few times. The chain joins TRBV20-1 to TRBJ2-5; tentative D call: TRBD2 (5 bases). Deletions cut 3 bases from V and 9 bases from J, with 17 bases between. Germline values: CDR1 DFQATT, CDR2 SNEGSKA (reference sequence). The CDR3 covers 13 residues. CDR3 residues: CSASPSASGAQYF. CDR3 in DNA: TGCAGTGCTAGTCCCAGCGCCTCCGGGGCCCAGTACTTC.

In its sample, this clonotype was seen a few times. The V and J genes are TRBV15 and TRBJ1-1, with D unclear. This CDR3 spans 13 amino acids. The V gene lost 1 base and the J gene lost 5 bases, with 8 bases spanning the gap. Germline assignment: CDR1 LNHNV and CDR2 YYDKDF (reference sequence). CDR3 loop: CATSRGGRTEAFF. The CDR3, as DNA: TGTGCCACCAGCAGAGGGGGAAGGACTGAAGCTTTCTTT.